One TCR beta chain is described in this entry. A much larger clone lies one base from this, so it may be a read error. Both TCR beta VDJ combination and CDR3 sequence profiling were carried out. Genomic DNA was the template for this profiling. TCRdb re-derived calls from the reads in MiXCR, one entry per CDR3 protein. Among about 240,000 distinct CDR3 sequences listed, approximately 50% were seen once. Sequencing was done on patients that had shown CD8+CD57+ cell expansion by flow cytometry. This record comes from a study of CD8+CD57+ T cells in acquired aplastic anemia. Study at large: DNA recovered from sorted CD4+ and CD8+ cells had a mean of approximately 3.2 ug.

The length of the CDR3 is 14 residues. In germline, CDR1 is SGHVS, CDR2 FNYEAQ. V lost 1 base and J 6 bases, leaving 10 bases between the germline ends. The specimen was sorted CD4+, CD8+, or CD8+CD57+ T cells (not recorded which) from PBMCs. The receptor was derived from a human donor with aplastic anemia. The chain employs TRBV7-6 and TRBJ2-1; D not certain. In nucleotides, the CDR3 is TGTGCCAGCAGCTTAGAAGACCAAAGCAATGAGCAGTTCTTC. This translates into CASSLEDQSNEQFF.